Following are 18 T cell receptor beta chains from one sample sequenced in a study of cytomegalovirus exposure and HLA in healthy donors. Assay used: immunoSEQ multiplex PCR; TCRdb lists only in-frame clones, some missing. The sample lists about 150,000 clones, about 80% occurring once. Sequencing was carried out using PBMCs. The source is a man aged 25 to 40 in good health and CMV-seropositive.

The chain combines TRBV4-3 with TRBJ2-7, with D uncertain. There are 14 residues in the CDR3. Germline-derived CDR1 and CDR2 are LGHNA and YSLEER. Trimming took off 0 bases at V and 5 bases at J, with 11 bases between the two ends. In DNA form, the CDR3 reads TGCGCCAGCAGCCAAGAATTTCAGCGAGACGAGCAGTACTTC. It specifies CASSQEFQRDEQYF.

This clone was counted only a few times. This chain connects TRBV19 to TRBJ1-4; TRBD1 agrees at 7 bases. Trimming took 5 bases from V and 8 from J; bases not matched to a gene: 11. The CDR3 consists of 15 residues. Germline V lookup: CDR1 LNHDA, CDR2 SQIVND (reference sequence). Written as DNA, the CDR3 is TGTGCCAGTAGTGCCCCACAGGGGTCTTGGGAAAAACTGTTTTTT. It codes for CASSAPQGSWEKLFF.

V and J are TRBV4-2 and TRBJ1-4; D perhaps matches TRBD1 (6 bases). Germline CDR1 is LGHNA and CDR2 is YNFKEQ. Trimming pared 0 bases from V and 4 bases from J, leaving 24 bases between. The CDR3 length is 20 residues. CDR3 in amino acids: CASSQDGGAAVVAGNEKLFF. Here the CDR3 DNA reads TGTGCCAGCAGCCAAGATGGGGGGGCGGCAGTTGTGGCCGGTAATGAAAAACTGTTTTTT.

The chain employs TRBV11-2 and TRBJ2-7, with D maybe TRBD2 (5 bases). The CDR3 extends over 14 amino acids. V shed 5 bases and J shed 2 bases, with 13 bases lying between them. Germline CDR1 and CDR2: SGHAT and FQNNGV. CDR3 bases: TGTGCCAGCAGCCCCGAAGTCGGGACCTACGAGCAGTACTTC. This codes for CASSPEVGTYEQYF.

This clone was counted a few times. V is TRBV28 and J is TRBJ2-1; TRBD2 agrees at 10 bases. CDR3 length: 18 amino acids. The trim removed 5 bases at V and 0 bases at J, leaving 10 bases unmatched. Germline V CDR1 and CDR2: MDHEN, SYDVKM. The CDR3 DNA reads TGTGCCAGCAGTCAAGGGGGCCCTAGCGGGAGCTCCTACAATGAGCAGTTCTTC. Translation gives CASSQGGPSGSSYNEQFF.

The J gene is TRBJ1-1, the V gene TRBV5-4, with D possibly being TRBD1 (5 bases). CDR1 SGHNT and CDR2 YYREEE come from the germline V gene (reference sequence). Trimming pared 2 bases from V and 4 bases from J, leaving 15 bases between. The CDR3 runs to 15 residues. The CDR3 loop reads CASSLGPGVGTEAFF. CDR3 coding DNA: TGTGCCAGCAGCTTAGGCCCGGGGGTGGGCACTGAAGCTTTCTTT.

This clone was detected only once. In DNA, the CDR3 is TGCGCCAGCAGCTCCCCGGGGGAGGAGACCCAGTACTTC. This translates into CASSSPGEETQYF. The chain recombines TRBV5-1 with TRBJ2-5; D possibly corresponds to TRBD2 (6 bases). CDR1 is SGHRS, CDR2 YFSETQ, per germline. The V end was cut by 3 bases, the J end by 5 bases, with 11 bases between. The CDR3 has 13 residues.

The chain combines TRBV5-1 with TRBJ1-2; perhaps TRBD1 as D (6 bases). Between the trimmed V and J ends, which lost 6 bases and 4 bases, there was a span of 19 bases. The germline gives CDR1 SGHRS, CDR2 YFSETQ. CDR3 size: 15 residues. Written as DNA, the CDR3 is TGCGCCAGCACCATTGAACAGGGAGCGATCTATGGCTACACCTTC. Residues: CASTIEQGAIYGYTF.

This clone came up a few times. The chain uses TRBV19 and TRBJ2-7, with 8 bases fitting TRBD1. CDR3 length: 18 amino acids. The V segment lost 4 bases and the J segment 2 bases; nucleotides outside the gene matches: 16. The germline gives CDR1 LNHDA, CDR2 SQIVND (reference sequence). The CDR3 DNA is TGTGCCAGTAGTAAGAGGAGACAGGGGAAGGCCAGCCCCTACGAGCAGTACTTC. It codes for CASSKRRQGKASPYEQYF.

The chain couples TRBV9 to TRBJ1-3; the D is unclear. The CDR3 totals 16 residues. The germline V gene encodes CDR1 SGDLS and CDR2 YYNGEE. Trimming took 4 bases from V and 0 from J, leaving 14 bases between them. CDR3 in DNA: TGTGCCAGCAGCCCAGGACTCTTGCGCTCTGGAAACACCATATATTTT. Translating it yields CASSPGLLRSGNTIYF.

The CDR3 DNA is TGTGCCTGGAGTCGGAGCACTGAAGCTTTCTTT. This translates into CAWSRSTEAFF. The rearrangement joins TRBV30 to TRBJ1-1, with no clear D. The CDR3 is 11 amino acids. V dropped 2 bases and J dropped 4 bases, with 5 bases sitting between them. CDR1 and CDR2 from the germline V gene are GTSNPN and SVGIG (reference sequence).

The V call is TRBV6-6, the J call TRBJ1-4; 9 bases map to TRBD1. Losses at the gene ends were 5 bases for V and 5 bases for J; bases not matched to a gene: 3. The CDR3 runs 14 residues. Germline V gene lookup returns CDR1 MNHNY and CDR2 SVGAGI (reference sequence). The CDR3 nucleotides are TGTGCCAGCAGTCCGGGACAGGGAAATGAAAAACTGTTTTTT. The encoded protein is CASSPGQGNEKLFF.

The genes are TRBV6-4 and TRBJ1-3; D unresolved. Trimming shortened V by 6 bases and J by 0 bases, and 15 bases separated the two germline ends. Germline-derived CDR1 and CDR2 are MRHNA and SNTAGT. The CDR3 totals 16 residues. The CDR3 sequence is CASRATDGGSGNTIYF. CDR3 nucleotide sequence: TGTGCCAGCAGGGCCACCGACGGCGGCTCTGGAAACACCATATATTTT.

For this clone: The sample contains more than one DNA sequence encoding this CDR3. The V and J genes are TRBV6-5 and TRBJ1-2, with TRBD1 matching over 7 bases. The CDR3 covers 15 residues. V lost 6 bases and J lost 2; bases outside the gene matches: 9. Looked up from germline, CDR1 is MNHEY and CDR2 is SVGAGI. The CDR3 DNA reads as TGTGCCAGCAGATCACCGGGACAGACAAACTATGGCTACACCTTC. Protein product: CASRSPGQTNYGYTF.

This clone was seen only a few times. The chain links TRBV7-9 to TRBJ2-7; D not resolved. Per the germline V gene, CDR1 is SEHNR and CDR2 is FQNEAQ (reference sequence). Between the trimmed V and J ends, which lost 2 bases and 0 bases, there was a span of 5 bases. CDR3 length equals 13 residues. CDR3 coding DNA: TGTGCCAGCAGCTTAACTTTCTCCTACGAGCAGTACTTC. It encodes CASSLTFSYEQYF.

V is TRBV5-6 and J is TRBJ1-4; TRBD1 matches 10 bases. The V and J ends lost 2 bases and 3 bases, in that order; junction bases with no gene match: 13. The CDR3 consists of 19 residues. The germline V gene has CDR1 SGHDT and CDR2 YYEEEE. DNA for the CDR3: TGTGCCAGCAGCTTCTTCCGGGACAGGGGTGTTCGAGCTAATGAAAAACTGTTTTTT. Amino acid sequence: CASSFFRDRGVRANEKLFF.

This clone was counted a few times. This CDR3 is CASSPSAGNEAFF. DNA for the CDR3: TGCGCCAGCAGCCCATCAGCAGGGAATGAAGCTTTCTTT. The chain couples TRBV5-1 to TRBJ1-1, with D perhaps matching TRBD1 (5 bases). V was trimmed by 4 bases and J by 7 bases, leaving 14 bases between them. CDR3 length: 13 residues. Germline CDR1 SGHRS, CDR2 YFSETQ.

This clone was observed a few times. The chain recombines TRBV4-3 with TRBJ1-2; TRBD1 matches at 9 bases. The CDR3 is 15 residues long. V lost 3 bases, J lost 6 bases, and 8 bases stayed unmatched. Per the germline V gene, CDR1 is LGHNA and CDR2 is YSLEER. The CDR3 coding sequence is TGCGCCAGCAGCCACATCACAGGGGGCGCGGATGGCTACACCTTC. Protein: CASSHITGGADGYTF.